This section outlines one T cell receptor (beta chain) sequence together with its context. These data belong to a study of cytomegalovirus exposure and HLA in healthy donors. It was with 60 Vbeta and 13 Jbeta primers that the PCR ran. The repertoire was sequenced with immunoSEQ multiplex PCR; TCRdb's copy has only in-frame clones and lacks some. The sample records 90,000 to 110,000 clones, about 86% being singletons. Looked up from germline, CDR1 is MNHEY and CDR2 is SVGAGI. This CDR3 has 16 amino acids. V was cut by 0 bases and J by 1 base, with 12 bases left in between. Sequenced sample: PBMCs. The sequence derives from a woman aged 25-40 years in good health and CMV-seronegative. The V and J genes are TRBV6-5 and TRBJ1-1; tentative D call: TRBD1 (5 bases). In DNA, the CDR3 is TGTGCCAGCAGTTACTCTCCGGGGGGAAGGAACACTGAAGCTTTCTTT. Its translation is CASSYSPGGRNTEAFF.